This note documents a single TCR beta chain sequence. These data belong to a study of lymphopenia after photon versus proton radiotherapy. J gave up 5 bases and V 1 base, and 8 bases lay outside the gene matches. The CDR3 runs to 16 residues. Germline-derived CDR1 and CDR2 are SGHDT and YYEEEE. Data came from immunoSEQ multiplex PCR; TCRdb stores just in-frame clones and leaves some out. The sample contains 65,000 to 85,000 clones, 92% of which appear only once. The V and J genes are TRBV5-6 and TRBJ2-3; TRBD1 matches at 9 bases. The clonotype was recovered from a woman aged 40 to 50 with cholangiocarcinoma. Here the sequenced sample was peripheral blood, taken from a patient treated with photon-based radiotherapy. This CDR3 is CASSLYTGQGKDTQYF. The CDR3 nucleotides read TGTGCCAGCAGCTTGTATACGGGACAGGGAAAAGATACGCAGTATTTT.